The 19 T cell receptor beta chains below all came from one sample that was sequenced in a study of Ad26.COV2.S vaccination and SARS-CoV-2 variants. TCRdb keeps only in-frame clones here, not all; method: immunoSEQ multiplex PCR. The repertoire holds 360,000 or so clones, with 89% as singletons. Stated treatment: some 19 received Ad26.COV2.S at low or high dose, single or two shots; about five received placebo; per-sample allocation not given. The samples were gathered on day 63 after the first injection of vaccine or placebo. The material sequenced was peripheral blood, taken in a trial of Ad26.COV2.S vaccine versus placebo. Every receptor here comes from a person between 18 and 65 years old who received the Ad26.COV2.S COVID-19 vaccine or a placebo.

The chain couples TRBV27 to TRBJ2-1; tentative D call: TRBD2 (6 bases). The CDR3 has 13 amino acids. Germline CDR1 reads MNHEY; CDR2 reads SMNVEV (reference sequence). V was trimmed by 6 bases and J by 8 bases, leaving 14 bases between them. Here the CDR3 DNA reads TGTGCCAGCAGGAATCGACTAGTCGATGAGCAGTTCTTC. Its protein is CASRNRLVDEQFF.

The chain is built from TRBV11-2 and TRBJ1-3; D gene unclear. The CDR3 has 14 amino acids. Germline V lookup: CDR1 SGHAT, CDR2 FQNNGV. The V and J ends lost 4 bases and 0 bases respectively, with 7 bases between them. CDR3 sequence reads: CASSSPSSGNTIYF. The CDR3 nucleotides read TGTGCCAGCAGCTCCCCGAGCTCTGGAAACACCATATATTTT.

This clone was seen just once. The gene calls are TRBV27 and TRBJ2-7, with 11 bases matching TRBD2. CDR1 and CDR2 from the germline V gene are MNHEY and SMNVEV (reference sequence). The ends lost 3 bases at V and 6 bases at J; junction bases unmatched: 13. The CDR3 is made up of 17 amino acids. The CDR3 nucleotides read TGTGCCAGCAGTTTTATAGCGGGAGGGCTTATTTCTCTCGAGCAGTACTTC. Protein: CASSFIAGGLISLEQYF.

The chain links TRBV5-1 to TRBJ1-1; maybe TRBD1 (6 bases). V was shortened by 4 bases and J by 1 base, with 11 bases between the two germline ends. The germline V gene encodes CDR1 SGHRS and CDR2 YFSETQ. This CDR3 region has 14 residues. The CDR3 coding sequence is TGCGCCAGCAGCCCGGGACATTCGAACACTGAAGCTTTCTTT. It codes for CASSPGHSNTEAFF.

This chain links TRBV6-5 with TRBJ2-7, with 7 bases aligning to TRBD2. Unmatched junction bases numbered 3, after V lost 7 bases and J lost 0 bases. The CDR3 is 13 residues long. Germline V gives CDR1 MNHEY, CDR2 SVGAGI. The CDR3 loop reads CASTWGGSYEQYF. The CDR3 coding sequence is TGTGCCAGCACATGGGGGGGCTCCTACGAGCAGTACTTC.

The J gene is TRBJ1-4, the V gene TRBV5-1, with 7 bases matching TRBD1. This CDR3 region has 14 residues. Germline trimming cut 4 bases from V and 8 bases from J; bases unmatched to any gene: 8. Germline V lookup: CDR1 SGHRS, CDR2 YFSETQ. DNA for the CDR3: TGCGCCAGCAGCCCCGACAGGGTAGGGGAAAAACTGTTTTTT. Encoded protein: CASSPDRVGEKLFF.

The chain links TRBV11-1 to TRBJ2-1, with 8 bases aligning to TRBD1. V shed 5 bases and J 7 bases; nucleotides not matched to a gene: 4. Per germline, CDR1 SGHAT and CDR2 FQDESV (reference sequence). The CDR3 covers 13 residues. CDR3 DNA: TGTGCCAGCAGCACACGGACAGGGAATGAGCAGTTCTTC. Translating it yields CASSTRTGNEQFF.

The chain carries TRBV19 and TRBJ2-5; TRBD1 matches 9 bases. V gave up 4 bases and J gave up 4 bases; unmatched junction bases: 7. Germline CDR1 is LNHDA and CDR2 is SQIVND (reference sequence). The CDR3 loop spans 15 amino acids. In DNA form, the CDR3 reads TGTGCCAGTAGTACCGGGACAGGGAAGGGAGAGACCCAGTACTTC. Amino acid sequence: CASSTGTGKGETQYF.

The rearrangement links TRBV19 to TRBJ2-2; D remains ambiguous. From germline, CDR1 is LNHDA and CDR2 SQIVND (reference sequence). The V and J ends lost 7 bases and 2 bases respectively, with 14 bases between them. This CDR3 is built from 15 residues. The CDR3 sequence is CASKYFAVNTGELFF. The DNA for the CDR3 is TGTGCCAGTAAATACTTCGCGGTAAACACCGGGGAGCTGTTTTTT. The full variable domain, completed using reference TRBV19 and TRBJ2-2, is DGGITQSPKYLFRKEGQNVTLSCEQNLNHDAMYWYRQDPGQGLRLIYYSQIVNDFQKGDIAEGYSVSREKKESFPLTVTSAQKNPTAFYLCASKYFAVNTGELFFGEGSRLTVL.

This clone is a singleton in its sample. This chain uses TRBV3-1 (or the pseudogene TRBV3-2) with TRBJ2-3; 9 nucleotides agree with TRBD2. Germline V lookup: CDR1 LGHDT, CDR2 YNNKEL (reference sequence). V lost 4 bases and J lost 6; bases outside the gene matches: 8. The CDR3 totals 15 residues. The CDR3 DNA follows: TGTGCCAGCAGCCCCCAGCTAGCGGGAACCGATACGCAGTATTTT. Protein product: CASSPQLAGTDTQYF.

The genes are TRBV5-1 and TRBJ2-7; TRBD1 matches at 7 bases. The CDR3 sequence is 15 residues long. Losses at the gene ends were 0 bases for V and 2 bases for J; bases not matched to a gene: 5. Germline loops: CDR1 SGHRS, CDR2 YFSETQ. The CDR3 DNA is TGCGCCAGCAGCTTGGGGGGGACAGTAGCCTACGAGCAGTACTTC. Encoded protein: CASSLGGTVAYEQYF.

This chain links TRBV2 with TRBJ2-3; 8 nucleotides match TRBD2. This CDR3 region has 15 residues. V was clipped by 4 bases and J by 2 bases; unmatched bases: 5. Per germline, CDR1 SNHLY and CDR2 FYNNEI. In nucleotides, the CDR3 is TGTGCCAGCAGTGGGGGGACTAGGTACACAGATACGCAGTATTTT. Translating it yields CASSGGTRYTDTQYF.

The chain employs TRBV21-1 and TRBJ2-7; TRBD1 reflects the table's D call only, with no check against the DNA. TRBV21-1 is noted as a pseudogene. This CDR3 has 15 residues. CDR3 sequence: CASSDRQGTSYEQYF. The CDR3 nucleotides read TGTGCCAGCAGCGACCGACAGGGGACCTCCTACGAGCAGTACTTC.

The chain employs TRBV4-1 and TRBJ1-2; D might be TRBD1 (5 bases). This CDR3 has 15 amino acids. V was shortened by 4 bases and J by 7 bases, with 19 bases between the two germline ends. CDR1 MGHRA and CDR2 YSYEKL come from the germline V gene. The CDR3 region is CASSPSPGSRGGYTF. In DNA, the CDR3 is TGCGCCAGCAGCCCCTCACCCGGGTCGAGGGGTGGCTACACCTTC.

CDR3 bases: TGTGCCAGCAGGCCCGGGACCGACTATGGCTACACCTTC. Its translation is CASRPGTDYGYTF. The gene calls are TRBV5-6 and TRBJ1-2, with TRBD1 as a possible D gene (5 bases). The V end was cut by 5 bases, the J end by 3 bases, with 11 bases between. CDR1 and CDR2 (germline): SGHDT, YYEEEE. CDR3 size: 13 residues.

The V and J genes are TRBV7-9 and TRBJ2-3, with D perhaps assigned TRBD1 or TRBD2 (5 bases each). With 0 bases removed from V and 6 bases from J, the gap between germline ends came to 7 bases. This CDR3 is built from 13 residues. Germline CDR1 reads SEHNR; CDR2 reads FQNEAQ (reference sequence). The DNA of the CDR3 is TGTGCCAGCAGCTTAGCGGGGGTGGATACGCAGTATTTT. This codes for CASSLAGVDTQYF.

Comments on this clone: A much larger clone lies one base from this, so it may be a read error. V is TRBV6-6 and J is TRBJ1-1; D not resolved. V gave up 4 bases and J gave up 3 bases, with 6 bases separating them. The CDR3 extends over 12 amino acids. Germline V gene lookup returns CDR1 MNHNY and CDR2 SVGAGI (reference sequence). CDR3 coding DNA: TGTGCCAGCAGTTCTGGGGACACTGAAGCTTTCTTT. Translation: CASSSGDTEAFF.

This chain joins TRBV18 and TRBJ2-5; no definite D call. The CDR3 has 11 amino acids. The ends were cut back, 4 bases at V and 3 bases at J, with 3 bases in the middle. Germline CDR1 and CDR2: KGHSH and LQKENI. This CDR3 is CASSQKETQYF. The CDR3 bases are TGTGCCAGCTCACAGAAAGAGACCCAGTACTTC.

This clone was recorded only once. This chain uses TRBV5-1 with TRBJ2-5, with D hard to call. The V gene lost 0 bases and the J gene lost 1 base, with 4 bases spanning the gap. Germline CDR1 SGHRS, CDR2 YFSETQ. The CDR3 runs to 13 residues. The CDR3 spells CASSLDIQETQYF. CDR3 coding DNA: TGCGCCAGCAGCTTGGACATCCAAGAGACCCAGTACTTC. The full variable domain, completed using reference TRBV5-1 and TRBJ2-5, is KAGVTQTPRYLIKTRGQQVTLSCSPISGHRSVSWYQQTPGQGLQFLFEYFSETQRNKGNFPGRFSGRQFSNSRSEMNVSTLELGDSALYLCASSLDIQETQYFGPGTRLLVL.